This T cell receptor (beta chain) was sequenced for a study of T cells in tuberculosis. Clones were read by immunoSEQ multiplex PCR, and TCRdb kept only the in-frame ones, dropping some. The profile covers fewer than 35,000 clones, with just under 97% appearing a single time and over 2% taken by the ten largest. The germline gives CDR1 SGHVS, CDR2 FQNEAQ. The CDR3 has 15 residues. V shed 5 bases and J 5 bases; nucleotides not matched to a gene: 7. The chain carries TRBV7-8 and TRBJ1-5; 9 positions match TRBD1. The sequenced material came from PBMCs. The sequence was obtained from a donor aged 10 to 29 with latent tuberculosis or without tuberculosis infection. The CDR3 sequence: CASSPPGTGHQPQHF. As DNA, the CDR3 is TGTGCCAGCAGCCCTCCCGGGACAGGGCATCAGCCCCAGCATTTT.